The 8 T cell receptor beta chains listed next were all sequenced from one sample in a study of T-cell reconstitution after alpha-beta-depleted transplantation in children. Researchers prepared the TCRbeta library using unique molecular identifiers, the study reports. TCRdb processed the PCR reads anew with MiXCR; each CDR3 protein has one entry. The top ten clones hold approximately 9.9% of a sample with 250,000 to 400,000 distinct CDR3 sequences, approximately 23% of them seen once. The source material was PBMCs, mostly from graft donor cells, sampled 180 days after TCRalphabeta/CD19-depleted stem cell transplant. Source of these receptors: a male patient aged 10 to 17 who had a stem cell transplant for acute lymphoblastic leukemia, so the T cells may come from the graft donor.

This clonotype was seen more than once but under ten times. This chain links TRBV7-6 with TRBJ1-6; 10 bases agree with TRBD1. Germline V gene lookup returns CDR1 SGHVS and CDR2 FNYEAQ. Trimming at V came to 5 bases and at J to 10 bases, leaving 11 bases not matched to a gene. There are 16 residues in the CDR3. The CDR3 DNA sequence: TGTGCCAGCAGCCCAGAACCGGGACAGGGGAACTCACCCCTCCACTTT. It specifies CASSPEPGQGNSPLHF.

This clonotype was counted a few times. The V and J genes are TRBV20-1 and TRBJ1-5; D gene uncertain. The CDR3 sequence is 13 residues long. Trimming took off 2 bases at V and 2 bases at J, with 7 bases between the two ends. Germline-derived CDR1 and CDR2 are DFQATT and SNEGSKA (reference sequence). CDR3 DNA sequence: TGCAGTGCTAGACAGGACGGCAATCAGCCCCAGCATTTT. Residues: CSARQDGNQPQHF.

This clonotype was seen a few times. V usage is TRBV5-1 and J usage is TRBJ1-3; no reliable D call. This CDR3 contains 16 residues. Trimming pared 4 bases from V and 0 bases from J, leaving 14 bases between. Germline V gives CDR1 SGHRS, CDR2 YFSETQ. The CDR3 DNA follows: TGCGCCAGCAGCCCCGGTCCAAAGAGCTCTGGAAACACCATATATTTT. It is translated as CASSPGPKSSGNTIYF.

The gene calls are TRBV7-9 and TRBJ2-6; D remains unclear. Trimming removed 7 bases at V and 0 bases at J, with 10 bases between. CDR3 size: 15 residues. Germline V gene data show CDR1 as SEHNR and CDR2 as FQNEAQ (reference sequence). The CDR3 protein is CASNSFSSGANVLTF. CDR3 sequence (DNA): TGTGCCAGCAACTCATTCAGCTCTGGGGCCAACGTCCTGACTTTC.

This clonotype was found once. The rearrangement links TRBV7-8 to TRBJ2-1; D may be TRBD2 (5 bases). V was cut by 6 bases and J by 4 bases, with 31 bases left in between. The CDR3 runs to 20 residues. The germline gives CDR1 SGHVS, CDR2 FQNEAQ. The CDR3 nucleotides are TGTGCCAGCAGTCATCCCTCAGTAGCGCAGTTTGGATTTGGGTACAATGAGCAGTTCTTC. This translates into CASSHPSVAQFGFGYNEQFF.

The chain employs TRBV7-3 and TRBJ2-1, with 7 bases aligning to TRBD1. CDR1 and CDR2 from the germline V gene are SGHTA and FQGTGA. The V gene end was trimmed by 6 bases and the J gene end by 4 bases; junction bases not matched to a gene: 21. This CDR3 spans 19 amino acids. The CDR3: CASSAQPLRISDRYNEQFF. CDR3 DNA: TGTGCCAGCAGTGCTCAACCCCTACGTATATCGGACAGGTACAATGAGCAGTTCTTC.

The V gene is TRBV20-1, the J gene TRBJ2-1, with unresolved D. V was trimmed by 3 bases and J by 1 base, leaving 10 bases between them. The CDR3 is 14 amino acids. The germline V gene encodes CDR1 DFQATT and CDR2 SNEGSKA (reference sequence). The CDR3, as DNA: TGCAGTGCTAGGCTGGTCGGGTCCTACAATGAGCAGTTCTTC. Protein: CSARLVGSYNEQFF.

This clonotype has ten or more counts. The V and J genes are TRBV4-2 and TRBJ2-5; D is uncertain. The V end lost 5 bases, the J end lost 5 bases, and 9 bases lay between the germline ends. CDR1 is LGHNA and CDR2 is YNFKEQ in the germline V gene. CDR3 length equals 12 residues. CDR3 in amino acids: CASSDEMETQYF. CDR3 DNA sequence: TGTGCCAGCAGCGACGAAATGGAGACCCAGTACTTC.